This is a list of T cell receptor beta chains from one sample in a study of blood T cell repertoires in COVID-19. The assay was immunoSEQ multiplex PCR, and TCRdb's table has in-frame clones only and misses some. This sample carries roughly 95,000 clones, 82% of them seen once, and the ten largest clones take around 18%. Material: peripheral blood. Receptor source: a man at least 80 years old with acute or convalescent COVID-19. Each CDR3 is given with its conserved first and last residue. The D gene is left open where the match is weak. Clone size is shown for a subset of rows, as once, few, many or a class of expanded clone.

TRBD1 | TRBJ2-2 | TRBV7-2 | once | TGTGCCAGCAGCAAAACAGGGGCCGGGGAGCTGTTTTTT | CASSKTGAGELFF
TRBD1 | TRBJ1-4 | TRBV4-3 | . | TGCGCCAGCAGCCGGGAGACAGGGGGTTTTGAAAAACTGTTTTTT | CASSRETGGFEKLFF
. | TRBJ1-5 | TRBV19 | . | TGTGCCAGTAGTATGGGAGACCGCGTTCAGCCCCAGCATTTT | CASSMGDRVQPQHF
. | TRBJ2-7 | TRBV4-3 | . | TGCGCCAGCAGCCAAGATAGAGGGCAGACGGTATACGAGCAGTACTTC | CASSQDRGQTVYEQYF
. | TRBJ1-2 | TRBV4-3 | . | TGCGCCAGCAGCCAAGAGCAGGGAATGATGAATGGCTACACCTTC | CASSQEQGMMNGYTF
TRBD2 | TRBJ2-5 | TRBV7-8 | . | TGTGCCAGCAGCTTACCGGGGGGAGGAGAGACCCAGTACTTC | CASSLPGGGETQYF
. | TRBJ2-7 | TRBV7-2 | . | TGTGCCAGCAGCTTTGGGGGCAACTACGAGCAGTACTTC | CASSFGGNYEQYF
. | TRBJ1-2 | TRBV7-8 | . | TGTGCCAGCAGCTTGGGGGGACGGAGAGGCTATGGCTACACCTTC | CASSLGGRRGYGYTF
TRBD2 | TRBJ2-5 | TRBV19 | . | TGTGCCAGTAGTATGGATTGGCGGGGGGCCCAAGAGACCCAGTACTTC | CASSMDWRGAQETQYF
TRBD1 | TRBJ1-4 | TRBV7-6 | . | TGTGCCAGCAGCGGACAGGGTCTGGCTGGGGAAAAACTGTTTTTT | CASSGQGLAGEKLFF
. | TRBJ1-3 | TRBV15 | . | TGTGCCACCAGCAGAGATCGACCTACAAGGGTTGGGGGGACTGGAAACACCATATATTTT | CATSRDRPTRVGGTGNTIYF
TRBD2 | TRBJ2-7 | TRBV5-1 | few | TGCGCCAGCAGCGTTGGACTAGCGGGGAGCTACGAGCAGTACTTC | CASSVGLAGSYEQYF
. | TRBJ1-3 | TRBV7-2 | . | TGTGCCAGCAGCTTAGACTCCGGGGAGGGAAACACCATATATTTT | CASSLDSGEGNTIYF
. | TRBJ2-7 | TRBV5-1 | . | TGCGCCAGCAGCTTGGCAGAAACCTACGAGCAGTACTTC | CASSLAETYEQYF
. | TRBJ2-1 | TRBV5-1 | . | TGCGCCAGCAGCCGGGACTCATCCCGGAATGAGCAGTTCTTC | CASSRDSSRNEQFF
TRBD1 | TRBJ2-6 | TRBV11-2 | . | TGTGCCAGCAGCTATACAGGGGGCGCGTCCGGGGCCAACGTCCTGACTTTC | CASSYTGGASGANVLTF
TRBD1 | TRBJ2-1 | TRBV5-1 | . | TGCGCCAGCAGCTTGCAGGGGGCTCGAAATGAGCAGTTCTTC | CASSLQGARNEQFF
TRBD1 | TRBJ2-7 | TRBV15 | . | TGTGCCACCAGCAGAGAGCCCGACAGGGCCTTAAAATACTTC | CATSREPDRALKYF
. | TRBJ1-1 | TRBV12-3/TRBV12-4 | . | TGTGCCAGCAGTTCCAGGGTAGGTGAAGCTTTCTTT | CASSSRVGEAFF
TRBD1 | TRBJ1-5 | TRBV19 | . | TGTGCCAGTAAACAGGGGAATCAGCCCCAGCATTTT | CASKQGNQPQHF
. | TRBJ2-1 | TRBV28 | . | TGTGCCAGCAGTTTAAGGCAGACTACCTACAATGAGCAGTTCTTC | CASSLRQTTYNEQFF
. | TRBJ1-1 | TRBV27 | . | TGTGCCAGCAGTTTATCTGGGGGCGAATACACTGAAGCTTTCTTT | CASSLSGGEYTEAFF
TRBD1 | TRBJ1-2 | TRBV28 | . | TGTGCCAGCAGTCGAGGGACAGAAGGGGACTATGGCTACACCTTC | CASSRGTEGDYGYTF
. | TRBJ1-5 | TRBV30 | . | TGTGCCTGGAGTGACCCCCTACGCAATCAGCCCCAGCATTTT | CAWSDPLRNQPQHF
TRBD2 | TRBJ2-2 | TRBV9 | few | TGTGCCAGCAGCCCTTTTGGACTAGCGGGAGTTCGTACCGGGGAGCTGTTTTTT | CASSPFGLAGVRTGELFF
. | TRBJ1-5 | TRBV5-8 | . | TGTGCCAGCAGCTTACCGGCGAGGCTCAGGGATCAGCCCCAGCATTTT | CASSLPARLRDQPQHF
TRBD1 | TRBJ2-6 | TRBV28 | once | TGTGCCAGCAGGTCTATGGGACAGACTGGGGCCAACGTCCTGACTTTC | CASRSMGQTGANVLTF
. | TRBJ2-7 | TRBV4-1 | . | TGCGCCAGCAGCCAAGGACTCAATTTTTACGAGCAGTACTTC | CASSQGLNFYEQYF
TRBD1 | TRBJ1-5 | TRBV19 | few | TGTGCCAGTAGTACGCAGGGGGAAGGTCAGCCCCAGCATTTT | CASSTQGEGQPQHF
. | TRBJ2-2 | TRBV29-1 | . | TGCAGCGTAGGGGACTTTTACACCGGGGAGCTGTTTTTT | CSVGDFYTGELFF
. | TRBJ1-4 | TRBV7-6 | once | TGTGCCAGCAGCTTTGGCAGGGGTGGAAAACTGTTTTTT | CASSFGRGGKLFF
. | TRBJ2-6 | TRBV27 | . | TGTGCCAGCAGTCCGAGACAGCAATCCTCTGGGGCCAACGTCCTGACTTTC | CASSPRQQSSGANVLTF
TRBD1 | TRBJ2-3 | TRBV23-1 | . | TGCGCCAGCAGTCGGAGGGACAGGGGGCCGGATACGCAGTATTTT | CASSRRDRGPDTQYF
. | TRBJ2-6 | TRBV30 | . | TGTGCCTGGAGTCCCGGGGACTCTGGGGCCAACGTCCTGACTTTC | CAWSPGDSGANVLTF
TRBD2 | TRBJ2-5 | TRBV30 | . | TGTGCCTGGAGTGTCGGACTAGCGGGAGGGGCGTACCAAGAGACCCAGTACTTC | CAWSVGLAGGAYQETQYF
TRBD1 | TRBJ1-3 | TRBV19 | once | TGTGCCAGTAGTCAGGGGGCCTACACCATATATTTT | CASSQGAYTIYF
. | TRBJ2-5 | TRBV13 | . | TGTGCCAGCAGCCCGAGGAGGAGTCACGAGACCCAGTACTTC | CASSPRRSHETQYF
. | TRBJ1-2 | TRBV13 | . | TGTGCCAGCAGCTCGACAGGTCCGAGCACCTTC | CASSSTGPSTF
TRBD1 | TRBJ1-3 | TRBV2 | . | TGTGCCAGCAGTGAAAGGGGACAGAGCTCTGGAAACACCATATATTTT | CASSERGQSSGNTIYF
TRBD2 | TRBJ2-3 | TRBV3-1/TRBV3-2 | . | TGTGCCAGCAGCCAAGAAGGACGGCTAGCGGGACTCACAGATACGCAGTATTTT | CASSQEGRLAGLTDTQYF
. | TRBJ1-1 | TRBV5-1 | once | TGCGCCAGCAGCAAAGGGGGCACTGAAGCTTTCTTT | CASSKGGTEAFF
TRBD1 | TRBJ2-7 | TRBV27 | . | TGTGCCAGCAGGTCGGGGACAGGCCCCTACGAGCAGTACTTC | CASRSGTGPYEQYF
. | TRBJ2-5 | TRBV11-2 | . | TGTGCCAGCAGCTCCCTTCGATCCTTTGTCGGGACCCAGTACTTC | CASSSLRSFVGTQYF
. | TRBJ2-1 | TRBV6-2/TRBV6-3 | . | TGTGCCAGCAGTTACAAAGTGGGAGTCCCCCGGGAGCAGTTCTTC | CASSYKVGVPREQFF
TRBD1 | TRBJ1-2 | TRBV6-2/TRBV6-3 | . | TGTGCCAGCAGTTACCCCGGGACAGCTTATTACTATGGCTACACCTTC | CASSYPGTAYYYGYTF
. | TRBJ2-7 | TRBV28 | . | TGTGCCAGCAGGCGACAGAGTTTCTACGAGCAGTACTTC | CASRRQSFYEQYF
. | TRBJ1-6 | TRBV6-1 | . | TGTGCCAGCAGTAAAGGACCACTAAAACATAATTCACCCCTCCACTTT | CASSKGPLKHNSPLHF
. | TRBJ2-2 | TRBV11-2 | . | TGTGCCAGCAGCTTACCCCACAGGGTGAGCACCGGGGAGCTGTTTTTT | CASSLPHRVSTGELFF
. | TRBJ2-5 | TRBV19 | . | TGTGCCAGTAGTATTGTCGGGGATCAACAGACCCAGTACTTC | CASSIVGDQQTQYF
. | TRBJ2-5 | TRBV5-1 | . | TGCGCCAGCAGCTTGGCGGGGGTCCAAGAGACCCAGTACTTC | CASSLAGVQETQYF
TRBD1 | TRBJ2-1 | TRBV6-5 | . | TGTGCCAGCAGTATGTACAGGGGCGATGAGCAGTTCTTC | CASSMYRGDEQFF
. | TRBJ1-1 | TRBV19 | . | TGTGCCAGTAGTATTGGGGGCGGACCGGTGAACACTGAAGCTTTCTTT | CASSIGGGPVNTEAFF
. | TRBJ2-2 | TRBV19 | . | TGTGCCAGTAGTATTGGGTTGAGAGGGCCCGGGGAGCTGTTTTTT | CASSIGLRGPGELFF
TRBD1 | TRBJ1-4 | TRBV4-1 | . | TGCGCCAGCTCGGACAGGGGGCTGTCTAATGAAAAACTGTTTTTT | CASSDRGLSNEKLFF